Shown below are 20 T cell receptor beta chains from a single sample sequenced in a study of Ad26.COV2.S vaccination and SARS-CoV-2 variants. Clones were read by immunoSEQ multiplex PCR, and TCRdb kept only the in-frame ones, dropping some. The profile shows 350,000 to 500,000 clones, around 90% of them singletons. Regarding treatment: some 20 received Ad26.COV2.S at low or high dose, single or two shots; 5 received placebo; per-sample allocation not given. Material that was analyzed had been drawn on day 63 after the first vaccine or placebo injection. Sequenced here: peripheral blood, sampled in a trial of Ad26.COV2.S vaccine versus placebo. Every receptor here comes from a person aged 18-65 years who received the Ad26.COV2.S COVID-19 vaccine or a placebo.

The J gene is TRBJ1-1, the V gene TRBV10-3; 7 bases line up with TRBD1. The length of the CDR3 is 13 residues. Germline CDR1 is ENHRY and CDR2 is SYGVKD. J lost 5 bases, V lost 8 bases, and 8 bases had no gene match. In DNA, the CDR3 is TGTGCCATCCGACAGGGAATGGAGACTGAAGCTTTCTTT. Translating it yields CAIRQGMETEAFF.

This rearrangement joins TRBV7-9 to TRBJ2-7; D not certain. Germline V gives CDR1 SEHNR, CDR2 FQNEAQ (reference sequence). This CDR3 is 15 amino acids long. Trimming pared 4 bases from V and 0 bases from J, leaving 13 bases between. CDR3 nucleotide sequence: TGTGCCAGCAGCTCCACAACAGTGAGCTCCTACGAGCAGTACTTC. Translated: CASSSTTVSSYEQYF.

V usage is TRBV12-3 or TRBV12-4 and J usage is TRBJ2-7; 7 positions match TRBD1. V trimming: 5 bases; J trimming: 4 bases; junction bases outside the gene matches: 5. CDR3 length: 13 residues. CDR3 loop: CASSKGQFYEQYF. The DNA for the CDR3 is TGTGCCAGCAGTAAGGGACAGTTTTACGAGCAGTACTTC.

The chain links TRBV3-1 (or the pseudogene TRBV3-2) to TRBJ1-3; the match to TRBD1 covers 9 bases. Germline loops: CDR1 LGHDT, CDR2 YNNKEL (reference sequence). The CDR3 is 18 residues long. Trimming took 4 bases from V and 0 from J; bases not matched to a gene: 10. CDR3 amino acids: CASSPGPGTGSSGNTIYF. The CDR3 coding sequence is TGTGCCAGCAGCCCAGGTCCCGGGACAGGGAGCTCTGGAAACACCATATATTTT.

The V call is TRBV29-1, the J call TRBJ2-5, with 9 bases that match TRBD2. Germline V CDR1 and CDR2: SQVTM, ANQGSEA. The CDR3 totals 16 residues. The J segment lost 0 bases and the V segment lost 5 bases, leaving 10 bases of the junction unmatched. The CDR3 region is CSVTWLAGWDQETQYF. The CDR3 DNA follows: TGCAGCGTTACGTGGCTAGCGGGATGGGACCAAGAGACCCAGTACTTC.

V usage is TRBV7-9 and J usage is TRBJ2-7; TRBD1 agrees at 7 bases. Trimming took 5 bases from V and 2 from J; bases not matched to a gene: 12. In germline, CDR1 is SEHNR, CDR2 FQNEAQ (reference sequence). There are 16 residues in the CDR3. As DNA, the CDR3 is TGTGCCAGCAGCCCCCGGGGCGGGCAGGGGGCCTACGAGCAGTACTTC. As protein: CASSPRGGQGAYEQYF.

The genes are TRBV12-3 or TRBV12-4 and TRBJ1-4; no firm D call. V was pared by 6 bases and J by 7 bases, with 12 bases between. The CDR3 extends over 13 amino acids. CDR3 DNA sequence: TGTGCCAGCAGCCTCGGGCCTCGTGAAAAACTGTTTTTT. This gives the protein CASSLGPREKLFF.

The rearrangement uses TRBV3-1 (or the pseudogene TRBV3-2) and TRBJ2-1; D uncertain. The CDR3 spans 16 residues. The germline CDR1 and CDR2 sequences are LGHDT and YNNKEL (reference sequence). Trimming shortened V by 5 bases and J by 1 base, and 15 bases separated the two germline ends. The CDR3 spells CASSSDEQISYNEQFF. The CDR3 DNA sequence: TGTGCCAGCAGCTCCGACGAACAGATATCCTACAATGAGCAGTTCTTC.

The V gene is TRBV24-1, the J gene TRBJ1-2; TRBD1 aligns across 9 bases. V was clipped by 4 bases and J by 8 bases; unmatched bases: 7. Per the germline V gene, CDR1 is KGHDR and CDR2 is SFDVKD. This CDR3 region has 14 residues. DNA of the CDR3: TGTGCCACCAGTGAGTCGGGACAGGGTCAAGGCTACACCTTC. Translated, it gives CATSESGQGQGYTF.

V is TRBV28 and J is TRBJ1-2, with D unresolved. V dropped 8 bases and J dropped 2 bases, with 18 bases sitting between them. Germline CDR1 and CDR2: MDHEN and SYDVKM. This CDR3 spans 15 amino acids. CDR3 DNA sequence: TGTGCCAGCGACACCTACCCGACAATAAACTATGGCTACACCTTC. Translated, it gives CASDTYPTINYGYTF.

This clone was observed a handful of times. V is TRBV7-9 and J is TRBJ1-4; D gene ambiguous. V was cut by 5 bases and J by 5 bases, with 9 bases left in between. The CDR3 covers 13 residues. The germline CDR1 and CDR2 sequences are SEHNR and FQNEAQ (reference sequence). Written as DNA, the CDR3 is TGTGCCAGCAGCCGAGGACGAAATGAAAAACTGTTTTTT. Translating it yields CASSRGRNEKLFF.

This clone was found a few times. The chain joins TRBV6-6 to TRBJ1-2, with TRBD1 as a possible D gene (6 bases). The CDR3 is 14 residues long. Germline values: CDR1 MNHNY, CDR2 SVGAGI (reference sequence). With 7 bases removed from V and 7 bases from J, the gap between germline ends came to 19 bases. The CDR3 region is CASNGGGGSRGYTF. The CDR3 DNA follows: TGTGCCAGCAATGGGGGAGGGGGGAGCCGTGGCTACACCTTC.

The genes are TRBV7-2 and TRBJ2-1, with D possibly TRBD1 on 5 matching bases. This CDR3 has 16 residues. Trimming pared 5 bases from V and 2 bases from J, leaving 16 bases between. From germline, CDR1 is SGHTA and CDR2 FQGNSA. The CDR3 protein is CASSLFRGKAYNEQFF. The CDR3 DNA sequence: TGTGCCAGCAGCCTTTTTAGGGGTAAAGCCTACAATGAGCAGTTCTTC.

The V and J genes are TRBV19 and TRBJ2-4; possible D gene TRBD1, 6 bases. V dropped 5 bases and J dropped 8 bases, with 13 bases sitting between them. Per the germline V gene, CDR1 is LNHDA and CDR2 is SQIVND (reference sequence). The CDR3 runs 13 residues. The CDR3 DNA sequence: TGTGCCAGTAGTTTTAACCCAGGGGACATTCAGTACTTC. This gives the protein CASSFNPGDIQYF.

The J gene is TRBJ1-4, the V gene TRBV7-9; D may be TRBD1 (5 bases). Germline-derived CDR1 and CDR2 are SEHNR and FQNEAQ (reference sequence). This CDR3 spans 15 amino acids. Trimming cost V 6 bases and J 4 bases, with 15 bases left between them. CDR3 region: CASRSGTFLNEKLFF. CDR3 in DNA: TGTGCCAGCAGGTCCGGGACTTTTCTTAATGAAAAACTGTTTTTT. Supplemented by reference TRBV7-9 and TRBJ1-4, the full variable domain reads DTGVSQNPRHKITKRGQNVTFRCDPISEHNRLYWYRQTLGQGPEFLTYFQNEAQLEKSRLLSDRFSAERPKGSFSTLEIQRTEQGDSAMYLCASRSGTFLNEKLFFGSGTQLSVL.

V gene TRBV4-3 combines with J gene TRBJ1-2; D unresolved. The V and J ends lost 0 bases and 1 base respectively, with 15 bases between them. Germline assignment: CDR1 LGHNA and CDR2 YSLEER. The length of the CDR3 is 17 residues. The CDR3 reads CASSQERLGSLNYGYTF. The CDR3 region has the DNA TGCGCCAGCAGCCAAGAAAGACTTGGCAGCCTTAACTATGGCTACACCTTC.

This clone has just a few counts. The chain employs TRBV10-3 and TRBJ1-5, with no clear D. The ends were cut back, 4 bases at V and 4 bases at J, with 8 bases in the middle. The CDR3 loop spans 13 amino acids. Germline lookup yields CDR1 ENHRY and CDR2 SYGVKD. CDR3 in DNA: TGTGCCATCAGTGTAGAGAGAAATCAGCCCCAGCATTTT. Encoded protein: CAISVERNQPQHF.

The CDR3: CASSDAGTSPPNEQFF. CDR3 DNA: TGTGCCAGCAGTGACGCCGGGACTAGCCCGCCAAATGAGCAGTTCTTC. The chain recombines TRBV2 with TRBJ2-1, with 9 bases aligning to TRBD2. This CDR3 is built from 16 residues. V lost 3 bases and J lost 7; bases outside the gene matches: 10. Per the germline V gene, CDR1 is SNHLY and CDR2 is FYNNEI.

The gene calls are TRBV10-3 and TRBJ2-7, with D perhaps matching TRBD1 or TRBD2 (5 bases each). The CDR3 length is 15 residues. The germline V and J ends were trimmed by 4 bases and 0 bases, with 13 bases remaining between them. Germline-derived CDR1 and CDR2 are ENHRY and SYGVKD. The CDR3 loop is CAISGDPGSSYEQYF. CDR3 sequence (DNA): TGTGCCATCAGTGGAGATCCAGGGAGCTCCTACGAGCAGTACTTC.

In this sample, this clone turned up once. The gene calls are TRBV24-1 and TRBJ2-3, with 7 bases that match TRBD2. CDR3 size: 15 residues. The V gene's germline CDR1 is KGHDR and CDR2 SFDVKD. The ends lost 7 bases at V and 0 bases at J; junction bases unmatched: 6. The CDR3: CATRPSGVSTDTQYF. CDR3 DNA: TGTGCCACCAGACCCAGCGGGGTTAGCACAGATACGCAGTATTTT.